The clone carrying this T cell receptor (beta chain) occurred many times. The sample is drawn from a study of neurological immune-mediated disorders. The V gene lost 5 bases and the J gene lost 10 bases, with 16 bases spanning the gap. Germline lookup yields CDR1 SEHNR and CDR2 FQNEAQ (reference sequence). There are 13 residues in the CDR3. It was by 5'RACE with 10-nucleotide random UMIs that the cDNA was made. TCRdb re-called the 5' RACE reads with MiXCR, one entry per CDR3 protein. The data hold 85,000 to 110,000 distinct CDR3 sequences, with roughly a tenth observed a single time. Time point: longitudinal time-point 3. Stored at -80 C, 2 million PBMCs were the source of the unsorted libraries.

The sequence was obtained from a female donor with HTLV-1-associated myelopathy (HAM/TSP). Sequenced sample: PBMCs. The rearrangement joins TRBV7-9 to TRBJ2-3; D is unclear. CDR3: CASSPESPGSQYF. CDR3 nucleotides: TGTGCCAGCAGCCCAGAGTCCCCGGGCTCGCAGTATTTT.